This TCR beta chain was obtained from a study of T cells after yellow fever vaccination (dated by TCRdb to the late 2010s). In the study overall: Libraries from fractions with low cell numbers were prepared with the SMART-Seq v4 Ultra Low Input RNA kit. To follow T-cell clones before and after primary and booster YFV17D yellow fever vaccination, bulk TCR alpha and beta repertoires were sequenced over time. Two healthy male donors made up the cohort, one aged 18 to 29 years and the other aged 30 to 40 years. Blood samples were taken at several timepoints before and after primary and secondary immunization, and bulk PBMC replicates and cell subsets were isolated. What the research found in general, with its limitations: Computational filtering was needed because FACS-sorted repertoires could contain abundant contaminating clonotypes from the bulk population. After the booster, most clones that had expanded after primary vaccination were detected again (about 97% of CD4 and more than 80% of CD8), suggesting broad maintenance of memory. Only two donors were included in the study, so the extent to which the findings can be generalized is limited. A small fraction of clonotypes showed up in both the CD4 and CD8 compartments, probably as a result of convergent recombination. Compared with the primary T-cell response, the secondary T-cell response was faster but weaker, reaching its peak on day 5 rather than on day 15.

The treatment or condition label corresponds to: live attenuated yellow fever vaccine strain. At each blood-draw timepoint, two biological replicates of bulk PBMCs were collected. PBMCs were isolated from peripheral blood using a standard Ficoll-Paque protocol. TriZol was used to extract RNA from bulk PBMCs, CD4 and CD8 fractions, and dextramer-positive and dextramer-negative fractions. The CDR3 measures 16 amino acids from cysteine to phenylalanine. The CDR3 DNA has 48 bases and is translated from base 1. CDR1 and CDR2 are read off the germline V gene as SGHTA and FQGNSA. The trim is 0 bases for V and 1 base for J, with a gap of 10 bases between the germline ends. TCR cDNA was synthesized by 5'RACE template switching, which introduced a universal primer site and unique molecular identifiers. Priming for cDNA synthesis came from both the TCR alpha and TCR beta constant segments. Two PCR steps were used to amplify libraries, with sample barcodes and sequencing adapters being added in the second step. Libraries were sequenced on Illumina HiSeq 2500 (2x100 bp) or NovaSeq (2x150 bp). Per the source publication's procedure: MIGEC handled demultiplexing of reads and collapsing into UMI consensus sequences, while MiXCR performed V(D)J alignment. Vaccine-responding clonotypes were defined with edgeR using replicate PBMC samples, requiring FDR below 0.01 and a log2 fold change above 5 up to day 15. Each bulk clonotype received a CD4 or CD8 identity based on whether the sequenced CD4 or CD8 repertoire contained that clonotype at higher abundance. TCRdb trimmed public reads at Q25 via fastp, called clones via MiXCR and kept in-frame beta chains. Every entry covers one CDR3 protein and lists the most common genes and DNA from its rows. The V and J calls and clone size are TCRdb's, not the authors'. The table for this sample lists around 550,000 distinct CDR3 sequences; 15% to 20% of them were counted only once. Jointly, the top ten make up roughly an eighth of the sample.

A remark on this clonotype: The clone's antigen remains unknown. Base-call qualities are not available, and no considerably larger clone is one nucleotide away.

The rearrangement joined TRBV7-2 to TRBJ2-1; 5 matching bases give a weak D call of TRBD1. Here the sequenced sample was PBMCs, taken 15 days after the yellow fever booster vaccination. The source of this sequence is a young man who received the YFV17D yellow fever vaccine. The nucleotide sequence is TGTGCCAGCAGCTTAGCCCAGGGCTTATCCTACAATGAGCAGTTCTTC. It translates to CASSLAQGLSYNEQFF.